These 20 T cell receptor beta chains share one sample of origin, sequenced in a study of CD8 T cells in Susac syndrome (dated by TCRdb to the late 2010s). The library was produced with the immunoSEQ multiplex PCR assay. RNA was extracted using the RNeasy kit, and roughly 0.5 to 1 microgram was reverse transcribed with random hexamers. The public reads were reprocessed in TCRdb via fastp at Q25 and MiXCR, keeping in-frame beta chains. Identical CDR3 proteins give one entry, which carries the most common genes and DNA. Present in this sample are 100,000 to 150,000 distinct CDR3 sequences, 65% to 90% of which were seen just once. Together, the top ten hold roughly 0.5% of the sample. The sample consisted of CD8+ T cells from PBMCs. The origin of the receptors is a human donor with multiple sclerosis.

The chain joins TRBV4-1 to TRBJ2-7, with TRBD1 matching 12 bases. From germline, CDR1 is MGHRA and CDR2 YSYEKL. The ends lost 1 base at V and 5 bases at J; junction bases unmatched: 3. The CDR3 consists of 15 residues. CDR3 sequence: CASSQVGQGANEQYF. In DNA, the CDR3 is TGCGCCAGCAGCCAAGTGGGACAGGGGGCTAACGAGCAGTACTTC.

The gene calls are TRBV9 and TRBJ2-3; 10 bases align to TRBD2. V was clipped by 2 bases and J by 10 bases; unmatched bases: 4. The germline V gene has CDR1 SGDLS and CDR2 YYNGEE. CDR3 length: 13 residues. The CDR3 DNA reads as TGTGCCAGCAGCGTGAGCGGGGGGGGCCCGCAGTATTTT. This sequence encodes CASSVSGGGPQYF.

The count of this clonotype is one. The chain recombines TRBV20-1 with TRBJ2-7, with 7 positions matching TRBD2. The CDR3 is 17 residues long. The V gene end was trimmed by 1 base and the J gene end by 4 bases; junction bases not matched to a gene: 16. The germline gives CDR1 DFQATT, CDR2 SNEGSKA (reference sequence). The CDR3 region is CSARAGGRNYPKYEQYV. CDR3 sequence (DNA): TGCAGTGCTAGAGCGGGGGGACGAAACTACCCCAAATACGAGCAGTACGTC.

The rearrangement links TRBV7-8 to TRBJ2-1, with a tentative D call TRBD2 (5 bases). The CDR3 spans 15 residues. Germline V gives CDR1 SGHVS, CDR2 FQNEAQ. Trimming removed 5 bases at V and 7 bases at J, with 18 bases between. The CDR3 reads CASSTRTGMLNEQFF. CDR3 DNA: TGTGCCAGCAGCACAAGGACCGGGATGTTAAATGAGCAGTTCTTC.

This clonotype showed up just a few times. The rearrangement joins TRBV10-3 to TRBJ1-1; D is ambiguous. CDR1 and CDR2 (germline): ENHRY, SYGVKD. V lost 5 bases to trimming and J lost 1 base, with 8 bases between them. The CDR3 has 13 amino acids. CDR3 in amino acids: CAISSRSNTEAFF. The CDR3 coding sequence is TGTGCCATCAGTTCACGGTCGAACACTGAAGCTTTCTTT.

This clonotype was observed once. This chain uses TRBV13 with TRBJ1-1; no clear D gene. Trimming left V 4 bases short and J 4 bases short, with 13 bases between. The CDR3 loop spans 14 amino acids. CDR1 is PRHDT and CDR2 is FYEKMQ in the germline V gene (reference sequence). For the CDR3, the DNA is TGTGCCAGCAGCTCCAGCTTGGGGAGCACTGAAGCTTTCTTT. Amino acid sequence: CASSSSLGSTEAFF.

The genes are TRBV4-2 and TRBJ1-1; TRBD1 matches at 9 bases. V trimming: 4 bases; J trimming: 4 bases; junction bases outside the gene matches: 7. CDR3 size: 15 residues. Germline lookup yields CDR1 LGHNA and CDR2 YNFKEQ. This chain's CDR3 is CASSPRTGEPTEAFF. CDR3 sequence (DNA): TGTGCCAGCAGCCCTCGGACAGGGGAGCCCACTGAAGCTTTCTTT.

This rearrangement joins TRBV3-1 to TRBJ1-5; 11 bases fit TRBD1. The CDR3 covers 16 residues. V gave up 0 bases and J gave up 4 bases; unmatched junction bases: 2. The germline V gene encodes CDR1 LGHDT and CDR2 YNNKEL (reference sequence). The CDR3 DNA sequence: TGTGCCAGCAGCCAAGAAGGACAGGGGGCAAATCAGCCCCAGCATTTT. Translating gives CASSQEGQGANQPQHF.

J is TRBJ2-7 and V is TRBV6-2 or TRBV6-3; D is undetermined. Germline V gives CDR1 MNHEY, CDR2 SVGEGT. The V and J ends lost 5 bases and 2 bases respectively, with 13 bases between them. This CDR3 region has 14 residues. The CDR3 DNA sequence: TGTGCCAGCAGTCCCCTCTACGGTGCCTACGAGCAGTACGTC. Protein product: CASSPLYGAYEQYV.

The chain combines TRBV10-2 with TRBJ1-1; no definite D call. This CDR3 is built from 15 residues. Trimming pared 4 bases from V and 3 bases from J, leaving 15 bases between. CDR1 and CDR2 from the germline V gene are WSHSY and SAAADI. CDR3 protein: CASSGSREEDTEAFF. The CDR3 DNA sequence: TGCGCCAGCAGTGGTTCCCGGGAGGAGGACACTGAAGCTTTCTTT.

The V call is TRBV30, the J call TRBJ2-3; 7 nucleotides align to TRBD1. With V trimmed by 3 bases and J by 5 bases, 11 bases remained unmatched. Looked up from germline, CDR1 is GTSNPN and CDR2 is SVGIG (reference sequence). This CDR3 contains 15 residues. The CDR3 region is CAWRGGDRAIDTQYF. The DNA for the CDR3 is TGTGCCTGGAGAGGGGGAGACAGGGCCATAGATACGCAGTATTTT.

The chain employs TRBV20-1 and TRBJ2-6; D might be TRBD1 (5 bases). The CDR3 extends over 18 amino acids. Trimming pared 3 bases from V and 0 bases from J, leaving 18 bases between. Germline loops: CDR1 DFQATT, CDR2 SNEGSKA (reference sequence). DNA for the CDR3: TGCAGTGCTAGTTCAGGGTCGGCCACCAACTCTGGGGCCAACGTCCTGACTTTC. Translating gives CSASSGSATNSGANVLTF.

The chain's CDR3 is CSVLQGSDGYTF. In DNA, the CDR3 is TGCAGCGTCCTACAGGGATCGGACGGCTACACCTTC. This chain joins TRBV29-1 and TRBJ1-2; maybe TRBD1 (6 bases). Deletions cut 6 bases from V and 8 bases from J, with 16 bases between. The CDR3 runs 12 residues. Germline lookup yields CDR1 SQVTM and CDR2 ANQGSEA.

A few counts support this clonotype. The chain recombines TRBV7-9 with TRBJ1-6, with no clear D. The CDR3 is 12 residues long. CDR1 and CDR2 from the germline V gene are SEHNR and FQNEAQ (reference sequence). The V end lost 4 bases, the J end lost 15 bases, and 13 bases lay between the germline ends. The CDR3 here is CASSSLEPFLHF. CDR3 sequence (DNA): TGTGCCAGCAGCTCCCTAGAGCCCTTCCTCCACTTT.

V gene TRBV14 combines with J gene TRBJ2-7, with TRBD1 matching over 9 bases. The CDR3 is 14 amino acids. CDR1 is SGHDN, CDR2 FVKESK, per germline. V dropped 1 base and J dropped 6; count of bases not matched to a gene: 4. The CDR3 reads CASSQGTGAFEQYF. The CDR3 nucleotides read TGTGCCAGCAGCCAAGGGACAGGGGCCTTCGAGCAGTACTTC.

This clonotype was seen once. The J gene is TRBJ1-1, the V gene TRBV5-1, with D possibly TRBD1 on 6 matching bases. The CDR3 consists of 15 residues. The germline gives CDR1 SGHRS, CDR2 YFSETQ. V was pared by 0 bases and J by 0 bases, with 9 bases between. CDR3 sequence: CASSLEGDMNTEAFF. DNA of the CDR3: TGCGCCAGCAGCTTGGAGGGGGACATGAACACTGAAGCTTTCTTT.

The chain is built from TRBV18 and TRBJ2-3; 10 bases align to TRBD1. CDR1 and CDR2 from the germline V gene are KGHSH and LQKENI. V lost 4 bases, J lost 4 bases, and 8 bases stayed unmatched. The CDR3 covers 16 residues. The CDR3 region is CASSQTGTGEPDTQYF. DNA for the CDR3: TGTGCCAGCTCACAAACCGGGACAGGGGAGCCAGATACGCAGTATTTT.

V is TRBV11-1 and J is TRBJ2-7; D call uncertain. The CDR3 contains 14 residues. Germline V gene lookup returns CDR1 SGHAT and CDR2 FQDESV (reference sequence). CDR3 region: CASNLKMSSYEQYV. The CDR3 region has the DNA TGTGCCAGCAACTTAAAAATGAGCTCCTACGAGCAGTACGTC.

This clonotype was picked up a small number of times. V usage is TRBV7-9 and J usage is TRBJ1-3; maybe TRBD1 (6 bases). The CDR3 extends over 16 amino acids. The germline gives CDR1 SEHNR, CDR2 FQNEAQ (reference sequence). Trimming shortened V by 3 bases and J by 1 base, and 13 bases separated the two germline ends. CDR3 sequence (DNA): TGTGCCAGCAGCTTCACGACAGGAAAGTCTGGAAACACCATATATTTT. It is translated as CASSFTTGKSGNTIYF. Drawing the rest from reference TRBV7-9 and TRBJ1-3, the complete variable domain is DTGVSQNPRHKITKRGQNVTFRCDPISEHNRLYWYRQTLGQGPEFLTYFQNEAQLEKSRLLSDRFSAERPKGSFSTLEIQRTEQGDSAMYLCASSFTTGKSGNTIYFGEGSWLTVV.

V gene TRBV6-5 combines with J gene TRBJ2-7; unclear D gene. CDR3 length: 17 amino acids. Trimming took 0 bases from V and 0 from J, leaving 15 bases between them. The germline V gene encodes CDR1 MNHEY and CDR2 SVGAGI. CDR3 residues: CASSYSMVGVSSYEQYV. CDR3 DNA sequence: TGTGCCAGCAGTTACTCGATGGTCGGTGTGAGCTCCTACGAGCAGTACGTC.